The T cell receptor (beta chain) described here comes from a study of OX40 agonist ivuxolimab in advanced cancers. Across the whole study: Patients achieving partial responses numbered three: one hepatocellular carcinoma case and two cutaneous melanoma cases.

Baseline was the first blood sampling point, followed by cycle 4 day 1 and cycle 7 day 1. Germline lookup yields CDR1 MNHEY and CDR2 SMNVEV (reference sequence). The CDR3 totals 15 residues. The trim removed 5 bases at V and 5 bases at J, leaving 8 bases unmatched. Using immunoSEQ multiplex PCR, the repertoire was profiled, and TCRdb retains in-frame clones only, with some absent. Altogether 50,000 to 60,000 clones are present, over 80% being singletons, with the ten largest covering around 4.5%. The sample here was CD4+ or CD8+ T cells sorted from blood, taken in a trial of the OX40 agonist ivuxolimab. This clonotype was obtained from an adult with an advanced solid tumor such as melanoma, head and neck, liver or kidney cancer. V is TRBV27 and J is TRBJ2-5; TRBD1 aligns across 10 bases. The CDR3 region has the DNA TGTGCCAGCAGTCGATGGGGACAGGGGAGGGAGACCCAGTACTTC. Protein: CASSRWGQGRETQYF.